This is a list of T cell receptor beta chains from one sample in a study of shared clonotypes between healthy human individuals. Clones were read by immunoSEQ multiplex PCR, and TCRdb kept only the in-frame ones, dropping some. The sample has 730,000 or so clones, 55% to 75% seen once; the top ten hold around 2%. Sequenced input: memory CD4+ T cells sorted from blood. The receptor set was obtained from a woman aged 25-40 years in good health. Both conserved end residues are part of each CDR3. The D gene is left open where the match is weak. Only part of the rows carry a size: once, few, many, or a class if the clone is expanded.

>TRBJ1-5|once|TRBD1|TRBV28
CASKTTGGIQPQHF
TGTGCCAGCAAGACTACAGGGGGCATTCAGCCCCAGCATTTT
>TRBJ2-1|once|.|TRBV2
CASSGTAAGNEQFF
TGTGCCAGCAGTGGGACAGCTGCAGGCAATGAGCAGTTCTTC
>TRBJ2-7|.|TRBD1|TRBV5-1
CASSRDREMYEQYF
TGCGCCAGCAGCCGAGACAGGGAAATGTACGAGCAGTACTTC
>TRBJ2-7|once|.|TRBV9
CASSVSQRESSYEQYF
TGTGCCAGCAGCGTATCACAGCGCGAAAGCTCCTACGAGCAGTACTTC
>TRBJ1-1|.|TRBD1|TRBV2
CASRRTGYRDTEAFF
TGTGCCAGCCGTAGGACAGGGTACAGGGACACTGAAGCTTTCTTT
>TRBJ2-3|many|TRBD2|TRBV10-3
CAISGGGFTDTQYF
TGTGCCATCAGTGGGGGGGGATTCACAGATACGCAGTATTTT
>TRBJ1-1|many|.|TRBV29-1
CSVTTTRMMNTEAFF
TGCAGCGTGACTACTACCAGGATGATGAACACTGAAGCTTTCTTT
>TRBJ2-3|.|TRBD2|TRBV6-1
CASTSGSGRGDTQYF
TGTGCCAGCACCTCGGGTAGCGGGAGAGGAGATACGCAGTATTTT
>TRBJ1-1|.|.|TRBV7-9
CAFGGRGSFDTEAFF
TGTGCCTTCGGGGGCAGGGGTTCCTTTGACACTGAAGCTTTCTTT
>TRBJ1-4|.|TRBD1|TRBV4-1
CASSPDRGRTNEKLFF
TGCGCCAGCAGCCCCGACAGGGGGCGGACTAATGAAAAACTGTTTTTT
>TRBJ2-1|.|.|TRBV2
CASSEEGGGLRRFF
TGTGCCAGCAGTGAAGAGGGAGGAGGGCTGCGGAGGTTCTTC
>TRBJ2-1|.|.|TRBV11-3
CASSLEDSEQFF
TGTGCCAGCAGCTTAGAAGACAGTGAGCAGTTCTTC
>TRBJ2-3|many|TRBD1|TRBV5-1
CASSFGDRDFHTQYF
TGCGCCAGCAGCTTTGGGGACAGGGATTTCCATACGCAGTATTTT